A selection of T cell receptor beta chains follows, all from one sample in a study of beta chain features in type 1 diabetes. Sequencing used immunoSEQ multiplex PCR; TCRdb keeps in-frame clones, though not all of them. The table lists approximately 46,000 clones, roughly 40% of them singletons, with around 0.13% in the top ten. The source material was stem cell memory CD4+ T cells from blood. All receptors derive from a man aged 25 to 40 with type 1 diabetes. CDR3s include the opening cysteine and the closing phenylalanine or tryptophan. The D gene is left open where the match is weak. Size is omitted from some rows. Given values are once, few, many or a class for expanded clones.

TRBV28	TRBJ1-5	.	few	15	CASRPPGLSNQPQHF	TGTGCCAGCAGACCTCCGGGACTGAGCAATCAGCCCCAGCATTTT
TRBV7-2	TRBJ2-7	.	few	13	CASSPAGVGEQYF	TGTGCCAGCAGTCCGGCAGGGGTAGGAGAGCAGTACTTC
TRBV27	TRBJ2-7	TRBD1	.	13	CASRRQGRYEQYF	TGTGCCAGCAGACGACAGGGGAGGTACGAGCAGTACTTC
TRBV27	TRBJ1-2	.	.	15	CASSPVGSENYGYTF	TGTGCCAGCAGTCCAGTCGGCAGCGAAAACTATGGCTACACCTTC
TRBV15	TRBJ2-2	TRBD2	.	14	CATSRRRETGELFF	TGTGCCACCAGCAGACGGCGGGAGACCGGGGAGCTGTTTTTT
TRBV7-9	TRBJ2-1	.	few	13	CASTRLDYNEQFF	TGTGCCAGCACCAGACTAGATTACAATGAGCAGTTCTTC
TRBV7-9	TRBJ2-7	TRBD1	.	16	CASSTGTGTSGDEQYF	TGTGCCAGCAGTACCGGGACAGGGACATCTGGGGACGAGCAGTACTTC
TRBV5-1	TRBJ1-1	.	few	15	CASSYQSTGNTEAFF	TGCGCCAGCAGTTACCAATCGACAGGGAACACTGAAGCTTTCTTT
TRBV28	TRBJ1-5	TRBD1	.	15	CASRPTGAGNQPQHF	TGTGCCAGCAGGCCGACAGGGGCTGGCAATCAGCCCCAGCATTTT
TRBV7-2	TRBJ2-3	.	few	11	CASSAGDTQYF	TGTGCCAGCAGTGCAGGAGATACGCAGTATTTT
TRBV4-3	TRBJ2-3	.	few	14	CASSQDSGTDTQYF	TGCGCCAGCAGCCAAGATTCCGGGACAGATACGCAGTATTTT
TRBV6-1	TRBJ2-3	TRBD1	.	15	CASSGRDRGTDTQYF	TGTGCCAGCAGTGGGAGGGACAGGGGCACAGATACGCAGTATTTT
TRBV5-1	TRBJ2-1	TRBD2	few	15	CASSSYSGAFEEQFF	TGCGCCAGCAGCTCCTATAGCGGGGCGTTCGAGGAGCAGTTCTTC
TRBV5-1	TRBJ2-1	TRBD2	few	15	CASSELAGGYNEQFF	TGCGCCAGCAGCGAACTAGCGGGAGGCTACAATGAGCAGTTCTTC
TRBV5-1	TRBJ2-3	.	.	16	CASSLGGRGYTDTQYF	TGCGCCAGCAGCTTGGGTGGCAGGGGTTATACAGATACGCAGTATTTT
TRBV6-5	TRBJ2-2	.	.	14	CASSFRANTGELFF	TGTGCCAGCAGTTTCCGTGCGAACACCGGGGAGCTGTTTTTT
TRBV5-1	TRBJ2-3	.	.	16	CASSLSQRTSTDTQYF	TGCGCCAGCAGCTTGTCCCAGCGGACTAGCACAGATACGCAGTATTTT
TRBV4-1	TRBJ2-1	TRBD1	.	14	CASSPTGDYNEQFF	TGCGCCAGCAGCCCGACAGGGGATTACAATGAGCAGTTCTTC
TRBV5-1	TRBJ2-7	TRBD2	.	14	CASSHTSGRYEQYF	TGCGCCAGCAGCCATACTAGCGGGAGATACGAGCAGTACTTC
TRBV7-9	TRBJ2-1	.	few	11	CASSTRDEQFF	TGTGCCAGCAGCACGAGGGATGAGCAGTTCTTC
TRBV28	TRBJ2-1	TRBD1	few	17	CASSPLSIQQGYNEQFF	TGTGCCAGCAGTCCCCTATCCATACAACAGGGGTACAATGAGCAGTTCTTC
TRBV7-6	TRBJ1-1	.	.	13	CASRPQANTEAFF	TGTGCCAGCAGACCCCAGGCAAACACTGAAGCTTTCTTT
TRBV18	TRBJ2-1	TRBD2	.	14	CASSPGGDSGTKFF	TGTGCCAGCTCACCAGGGGGAGATAGCGGGACGAAGTTCTTC
TRBV11-2	TRBJ2-3	TRBD2	few	18	CASSPRMGLAGVRDTQYF	TGTGCCAGCAGCCCACGAATGGGACTAGCGGGAGTCAGAGATACGCAGTATTTT
TRBV28	TRBJ2-7	TRBD2	.	16	CASSPDRSGRSYEQYF	TGTGCCAGCAGCCCTGACCGTAGCGGGAGATCCTACGAGCAGTACTTC
TRBV5-1	TRBJ1-2	.	.	14	CASSPEAGNYGYTF	TGCGCCAGCAGCCCAGAGGCGGGTAACTATGGCTACACCTTC
TRBV18	TRBJ1-1	.	.	13	CASSPGANTEAFF	TGTGCCAGCTCACCAGGGGCGAACACTGAAGCTTTCTTT
TRBV7-3	TRBJ2-2	.	.	14	CASSRASNTGELFF	TGTGCCAGCAGCCGCGCCTCAAACACCGGGGAGCTGTTTTTT
TRBV19	TRBJ1-2	TRBD1	.	16	CASSVVSPGQGYGYTF	TGTGCCAGTAGTGTGGTATCACCGGGACAGGGATATGGCTACACCTTC
TRBV4-3	TRBJ2-6	.	.	16	CASSQDPGFGANVLTF	TGCGCCAGCAGCCAAGATCCGGGTTTTGGGGCCAACGTCCTGACTTTC
TRBV7-9	TRBJ1-2	TRBD1	.	15	CASSQTGGTSYGYTF	TGTGCCAGCAGTCAGACAGGGGGCACCTCCTATGGCTACACCTTC
TRBV6-5	TRBJ2-7	TRBD2	few	13	CASNEAGEVEQYF	TGTGCCAGCAATGAAGCGGGAGAGGTCGAGCAGTACTTC
TRBV27	TRBJ2-3	TRBD2	few	16	CASSPLSGRVTDTQYF	TGTGCCAGCAGTCCCCTGAGCGGGAGGGTCACAGATACGCAGTATTTT
TRBV27	TRBJ2-1	TRBD2	.	14	CASMREAVYNEQFF	TGTGCCAGCATGCGGGAGGCGGTCTACAATGAGCAGTTCTTC
TRBV27	TRBJ1-1	TRBD1	.	14	CASSYLTGGTEAFF	TGTGCCAGCAGTTACCTGACAGGGGGTACTGAAGCTTTCTTT
TRBV5-1	TRBJ2-1	TRBD2	.	16	CASSLVVAGGSNEQFF	TGCGCCAGCAGCTTGGTGGTAGCGGGAGGTTCCAATGAGCAGTTCTTC
TRBV7-2	TRBJ2-1	.	.	15	CASSFSRDPYNEQFF	TGTGCCAGCAGCTTTAGCCGGGATCCCTACAATGAGCAGTTCTTC
TRBV29-1	TRBJ2-1	TRBD1	few	16	CSVEWDSLSSYNEQFF	TGCAGCGTCGAATGGGACAGCCTGAGCTCCTACAATGAGCAGTTCTTC
TRBV7-2	TRBJ2-7	.	.	14	CASSPGQHSYEQYF	TGTGCCAGCAGCCCCGGACAGCACTCCTACGAGCAGTACTTC
TRBV5-1	TRBJ2-5	.	few	14	CASSFGRVSETQYF	TGCGCCAGCAGCTTTGGCAGGGTGTCAGAGACCCAGTACTTC
TRBV5-1	TRBJ2-1	TRBD2	.	16	CASSLGLAPSYNEQFF	TGCGCCAGCAGCTTGGGACTAGCCCCCTCCTACAATGAGCAGTTCTTC
TRBV20-1	TRBJ2-7	.	.	11	CSVYGSYEQYF	TGCAGTGTATACGGTTCCTACGAGCAGTACTTC
TRBV14	TRBJ2-1	TRBD2	few	21	CASSQDRLAGVTPSSYNEQFF	TGTGCCAGCAGCCAAGACAGACTAGCGGGAGTTACCCCTAGCTCCTACAATGAGCAGTTCTTC
TRBV11-2	TRBJ2-7	.	.	12	CASSLAGFEQYF	TGTGCCAGCAGCTTAGCGGGGTTCGAGCAGTACTTC
TRBV5-1	TRBJ2-7	TRBD1	few	14	CASSLGDSFYEQYF	TGCGCCAGCAGCTTGGGGGACAGCTTCTACGAGCAGTACTTC
TRBV13	TRBJ2-1	.	few	15	CASSPTAGLYNEQFF	TGTGCCAGCAGCCCCACGGCGGGATTGTACAATGAGCAGTTCTTC
TRBV27	TRBJ2-6	TRBD1	few	16	CASSLKTTGRANVLTF	TGTGCCAGCAGTCTGAAAACGACAGGGAGGGCCAACGTCCTGACTTTC
TRBV6-6	TRBJ2-7	.	once	14	CASSYLSYSYEQYF	TGTGCCAGCAGTTACCTTTCTTACTCCTACGAGCAGTACTTC
TRBV6-6	TRBJ2-5	.	.	11	CASAGWEAQYF	TGTGCCAGCGCGGGGTGGGAGGCCCAGTACTTC
TRBV5-1	TRBJ2-5	.	.	16	CASSLGPGTNLNGQYF	TGCGCCAGCAGCTTGGGTCCTGGGACAAATTTAAACGGGCAGTACTTC
TRBV7-2	TRBJ2-7	TRBD1	.	15	CASRLQGQGSYEQYF	TGTGCCAGCAGGTTACAGGGACAGGGTTCCTACGAGCAGTACTTC